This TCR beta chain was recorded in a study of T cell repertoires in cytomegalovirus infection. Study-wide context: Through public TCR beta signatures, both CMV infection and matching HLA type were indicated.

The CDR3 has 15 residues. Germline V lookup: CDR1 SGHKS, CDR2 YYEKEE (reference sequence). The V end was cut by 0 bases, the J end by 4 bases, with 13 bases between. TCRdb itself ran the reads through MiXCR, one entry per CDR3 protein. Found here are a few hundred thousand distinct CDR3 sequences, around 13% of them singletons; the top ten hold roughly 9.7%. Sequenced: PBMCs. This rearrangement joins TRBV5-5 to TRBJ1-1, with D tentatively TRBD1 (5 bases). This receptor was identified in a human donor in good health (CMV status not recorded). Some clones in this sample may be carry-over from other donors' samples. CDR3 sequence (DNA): TGTGCCAGCAGCTTGGCCCCCGGGACCATCACTGAAGCTTTCTTT. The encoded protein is CASSLAPGTITEAFF.